This entry lists 27 T cell receptor beta chains sequenced from one sample in a study of T cell responses to AZD1222 COVID-19 vaccine. The data were produced by immunoSEQ multiplex PCR, yet TCRdb's version contains in-frame clones alone and is incomplete. This table has 90,000 to 150,000 clones, over 85% appearing once. The sequences come from peripheral blood, collected on day 0 of AZD1222 vaccination. These TCRs come from an adult in good health.

The CDR3 loop reads CASRGGGTSGPYEQYF. The DNA for the CDR3 is TGTGCCAGCAGGGGTGGAGGGACTAGCGGGCCCTACGAGCAGTACTTC. This chain links TRBV2 with TRBJ2-7; 12 nucleotides line up with TRBD2. The ends lost 6 bases at V and 2 bases at J; junction bases unmatched: 8. The CDR3 runs 16 residues. From germline, CDR1 is SNHLY and CDR2 FYNNEI.

The chain uses TRBV29-1 and TRBJ2-7; TRBD1 is a possible D gene (6 bases). The CDR3 totals 14 residues. V dropped 6 bases and J dropped 3 bases, with 18 bases sitting between them. Germline CDR1 SQVTM, CDR2 ANQGSEA. The CDR3 loop reads CSVLKPGHLYEQYF. In DNA, the CDR3 is TGCAGCGTACTTAAACCGGGACACCTCTACGAGCAGTACTTC.

The chain combines TRBV30 with TRBJ2-1; 9 bases agree with TRBD1. Germline-derived CDR1 and CDR2 are GTSNPN and SVGIG (reference sequence). V lost 3 bases and J lost 5; bases outside the gene matches: 5. The CDR3 covers 14 residues. CDR3 in amino acids: CAWRGTGSHNEQFF. CDR3 in DNA: TGTGCCTGGAGGGGGACAGGGTCCCACAATGAGCAGTTCTTC.

The rearrangement links TRBV5-5 to TRBJ1-6, with D possibly matching TRBD1 (6 bases). CDR3 length: 15 residues. The germline V and J ends were trimmed by 0 bases and 9 bases, with 13 bases remaining between them. Germline assignment: CDR1 SGHKS and CDR2 YYEKEE (reference sequence). The CDR3 here is CASSLGQARGSPLHF. The CDR3 coding sequence is TGTGCCAGCAGCTTGGGACAGGCTAGGGGTTCACCCCTCCACTTT.

This chain uses TRBV11-2 with TRBJ2-1; the match to TRBD1 covers 9 bases. The CDR3 consists of 12 residues. Germline CDR1 is SGHAT and CDR2 is FQNNGV. J gave up 13 bases and V 5 bases, and 6 bases lay outside the gene matches. Here the CDR3 DNA reads TGTGCCAGCAGCCTGGACAGGGGAAGTCAGTTCTTC. This codes for CASSLDRGSQFF.

This clone was picked up a small number of times. The V gene is TRBV19, the J gene TRBJ1-1, with D perhaps matching TRBD1 (5 bases). V lost 0 bases and J 4 bases, leaving 9 bases between the germline ends. This CDR3 comprises 14 residues. Per the germline V gene, CDR1 is LNHDA and CDR2 is SQIVND (reference sequence). In DNA, the CDR3 is TGTGCCAGTAGTATAGATCTGACAGTCACTGAAGCTTTCTTT. Translating gives CASSIDLTVTEAFF.

The chain links TRBV28 to TRBJ1-1; D is undetermined. CDR1 and CDR2 from the germline V gene are MDHEN and SYDVKM. V dropped 4 bases and J dropped 1 base, with 16 bases sitting between them. The CDR3 contains 16 residues. The CDR3 nucleotides read TGTGCCAGCAGTTCCGCCCACGAGAAGACGAACACTGAAGCTTTCTTT. Amino acid sequence: CASSSAHEKTNTEAFF.

The chain uses TRBV19 and TRBJ2-7; 7 nucleotides agree with TRBD1. CDR1 and CDR2 (germline): LNHDA, SQIVND (reference sequence). J was trimmed by 0 bases and V by 3 bases; bases with no gene match: 5. The length of the CDR3 is 15 residues. The CDR3 sequence is CASSIGRDSSYEQYF. In DNA form, the CDR3 reads TGTGCCAGTAGTATTGGCAGGGACAGCTCCTACGAGCAGTACTTC.

The V gene is TRBV28, the J gene TRBJ1-5; D not resolved. Per the germline V gene, CDR1 is MDHEN and CDR2 is SYDVKM. The CDR3 length is 13 residues. V lost 7 bases and J lost 0, with 7 bases in between. This CDR3 is CASIRDSNQPQHF. The DNA of the CDR3 is TGTGCCAGCATCAGAGATAGCAATCAGCCCCAGCATTTT.

The count of this clone is one. This chain uses TRBV6-5 with TRBJ1-4; possible D gene TRBD1, 6 bases. Trimming cost V 11 bases and J 0 bases, with 13 bases left between them. Germline V gene data show CDR1 as MNHEY and CDR2 as SVGAGI. This CDR3 comprises 14 residues. CDR3 coding DNA: TGTGCCGGCCGGGACACATCAACTAATGAAAAACTGTTTTTT. Translation gives CAGRDTSTNEKLFF.

The rearrangement links TRBV29-1 to TRBJ1-1; no firm D call. The germline V gene has CDR1 SQVTM and CDR2 ANQGSEA. The V gene lost 7 bases and the J gene lost 1 base, with 16 bases spanning the gap. The CDR3 loop spans 14 amino acids. CDR3 amino acids: CSAHAYRENTEAFF. Here the CDR3 DNA reads TGCAGCGCGCATGCCTACAGAGAGAACACTGAAGCTTTCTTT.

This chain links TRBV9 with TRBJ2-1; 8 bases fit TRBD2. Germline V gene lookup returns CDR1 SGDLS and CDR2 YYNGEE. V was pared by 6 bases and J by 7 bases, with 12 bases of the junction left unmatched. The CDR3 has 15 residues. CDR3 protein: CASTRGREGLNEQFF. In nucleotides, the CDR3 is TGTGCCAGCACCAGGGGCCGGGAGGGCCTTAATGAGCAGTTCTTC.

J is TRBJ2-1 and V is TRBV5-5, with TRBD1 matching 10 bases. Germline V gene lookup returns CDR1 SGHKS and CDR2 YYEKEE (reference sequence). The CDR3 spans 15 residues. V trimming: 1 base; J trimming: 3 bases; junction bases outside the gene matches: 1. The chain's CDR3 is CASSLRTGGYNEQFF. For the CDR3, the DNA is TGTGCCAGCAGCTTGAGGACAGGGGGCTACAATGAGCAGTTCTTC.

This sequence joins TRBV30 and TRBJ1-4, with D maybe TRBD1 (5 bases). This CDR3 is 13 amino acids long. V was trimmed by 0 bases and J by 8 bases, leaving 10 bases between them. Germline V gives CDR1 GTSNPN, CDR2 SVGIG (reference sequence). The CDR3 region is CAWSVGVGEKLFF. Written as DNA, the CDR3 is TGTGCCTGGAGTGTAGGGGTAGGAGAAAAACTGTTTTTT.

The rearrangement uses TRBV27 and TRBJ2-7; 10 nucleotides match TRBD1. The CDR3 is 16 amino acids. Germline CDR1 is MNHEY and CDR2 is SMNVEV (reference sequence). V was pared by 2 bases and J by 0 bases, with 4 bases of the junction left unmatched. CDR3 DNA sequence: TGTGCCAGCAGTTTAGCGGGACAGGGGAGCTCCTACGAGCAGTACTTC. Translation: CASSLAGQGSSYEQYF.

The V call is TRBV30, the J call TRBJ1-6; 10 positions agree with TRBD1. Germline V gene lookup returns CDR1 GTSNPN and CDR2 SVGIG (reference sequence). Germline trimming cut 8 bases from V and 9 bases from J; bases unmatched to any gene: 7. The CDR3 runs 13 residues. In nucleotides, the CDR3 is TGTGCCGCCAGGGACAGGGGATTTTCACCCCTCCACTTT. It specifies CAARDRGFSPLHF. Based on the CDR3 plus reference TRBV30 and TRBJ1-6, the full variable domain is SQTIHQWPATLVQPVGSPLSLECTVEGTSNPNLYWYRQAAGRGLQLLFYSVGIGQISSEVPQNLSASRPQDRQFILSSKKLLLSDSGFYLCAARDRGFSPLHFGNGTRLTVT.

This sequence joins TRBV19 and TRBJ1-5; D remains unclear. CDR3 length: 14 residues. Germline lookup yields CDR1 LNHDA and CDR2 SQIVND (reference sequence). V was cut by 4 bases and J by 2 bases, with 9 bases left in between. CDR3 in amino acids: CASSRGYGNQPQHF. CDR3 coding DNA: TGTGCCAGTAGTAGAGGTTATGGCAATCAGCCCCAGCATTTT.

The chain's CDR3 is CASRRRAGDMNTEAFF. The CDR3 region has the DNA TGTGCCAGCCGTCGGAGGGCAGGGGATATGAACACTGAAGCTTTCTTT. The rearrangement links TRBV27 to TRBJ1-1, with D tentatively TRBD1 (6 bases). The CDR3 is 16 amino acids. Germline loops: CDR1 MNHEY, CDR2 SMNVEV (reference sequence). Trimming pared 8 bases from V and 0 bases from J, leaving 19 bases between.

The CDR3 nucleotides read TGTGCCAGCAGTTTATTCCGCAGGGGAAGGAGCACAGATACGCAGTATTTT. Translated: CASSLFRRGRSTDTQYF. The rearrangement links TRBV27 to TRBJ2-3, with a weak D call TRBD1 (6 bases). Trimming cost V 1 base and J 0 bases, with 14 bases left between them. The CDR3 spans 17 residues. The germline V gene encodes CDR1 MNHEY and CDR2 SMNVEV (reference sequence).

The chain has TRBV15 and TRBJ1-2; the D is unclear. Trimming took off 6 bases at V and 3 bases at J, with 14 bases between the two ends. Per germline, CDR1 LNHNV and CDR2 YYDKDF (reference sequence). CDR3 length: 14 residues. CDR3 DNA: TGTGCCACCAGACAGAGTTCGGAACACTATGGCTACACCTTC. This sequence encodes CATRQSSEHYGYTF. Full variable domain (outside the CDR3, taken from reference TRBV15 and TRBJ1-2): DAMVIQNPRYQVTQFGKPVTLSCSQTLNHNVMYWYQQKSSQAPKLLFHYYDKDFNNEADTPDNFQSRRPNTSFCFLDIRSPGLGDTAMYLCATRQSSEHYGYTFGSGTRLTVV.

This rearrangement joins TRBV6-5 to TRBJ1-3; D is unresolved. Germline assignment: CDR1 MNHEY and CDR2 SVGAGI. The ends were cut back, 4 bases at V and 2 bases at J, with 9 bases in the middle. CDR3 length: 14 residues. The CDR3: CASSLLTPGNTIYF. CDR3 bases: TGTGCCAGCAGTTTGTTAACCCCTGGAAACACCATATATTTT.

The gene calls are TRBV18 and TRBJ1-1; weak D call: TRBD1 (6 bases). The CDR3 loop spans 15 amino acids. Germline values: CDR1 KGHSH, CDR2 LQKENI. V lost 0 bases, J lost 5 bases, and 13 bases lay in between. Here the CDR3 reads CASSPPGARGTEAFF. The CDR3 nucleotides read TGTGCCAGCTCACCACCGGGGGCGCGGGGGACTGAAGCTTTCTTT.

The chain couples TRBV15 to TRBJ2-7, with 8 bases matching TRBD1. Germline lookup yields CDR1 LNHNV and CDR2 YYDKDF (reference sequence). V lost 6 bases, J lost 3 bases, and 16 bases stayed unmatched. The length of the CDR3 is 17 residues. This CDR3 reads CATREGWGRGRNYEQYF. The CDR3 DNA sequence: TGTGCCACCAGAGAAGGTTGGGGCAGGGGGCGCAACTACGAGCAGTACTTC.

This chain links TRBV2 with TRBJ2-2; TRBD2 is a possible D gene (6 bases). Trimming pared 6 bases from V and 5 bases from J, leaving 16 bases between. Germline V CDR1 and CDR2: SNHLY, FYNNEI. The CDR3 extends over 15 amino acids. The CDR3 nucleotides are TGTGCCAGCAGGAAACTAGCCCCGGGGACCGGGGAGCTGTTTTTT. Its protein is CASRKLAPGTGELFF.

This clone was seen only once. The chain combines TRBV18 with TRBJ2-1; 10 bases fit TRBD2. Germline values: CDR1 KGHSH, CDR2 LQKENI. With 2 bases clipped from V and 4 bases from J, the junction kept 5 bases outside the gene matches. The CDR3 spans 16 residues. The CDR3 bases are TGTGCCAGCTCACCAAGTTGGACTAGCGGATACAATGAGCAGTTCTTC. Its protein is CASSPSWTSGYNEQFF.

J is TRBJ2-1 and V is TRBV28, with D possibly matching TRBD1 (5 bases). CDR1 is MDHEN, CDR2 SYDVKM, per germline. CDR3 length: 13 residues. The germline V and J ends were trimmed by 2 bases and 6 bases, with 8 bases remaining between them. The CDR3 loop is CASSLRQGNEQFF. The DNA of the CDR3 is TGTGCCAGCAGTTTAAGGCAGGGCAATGAGCAGTTCTTC.

The genes are TRBV5-6 and TRBJ1-1; D is unresolved. Trimming shortened V by 3 bases and J by 0 bases, and 6 bases separated the two germline ends. CDR3 size: 13 residues. Germline CDR1 reads SGHDT; CDR2 reads YYEEEE. CDR3 in DNA: TGTGCCAGCAGCTCAGGCATGAACACTGAAGCTTTCTTT. This encodes CASSSGMNTEAFF. Drawing the rest from reference TRBV5-6 and TRBJ1-1, the complete variable domain is DAGVTQSPTHLIKTRGQQVTLRCSPKSGHDTVSWYQQALGQGPQFIFQYYEEEERQRGNFPDRFSGHQFPNYSSELNVNALLLGDSALYLCASSSGMNTEAFFGQGTRLTVV.